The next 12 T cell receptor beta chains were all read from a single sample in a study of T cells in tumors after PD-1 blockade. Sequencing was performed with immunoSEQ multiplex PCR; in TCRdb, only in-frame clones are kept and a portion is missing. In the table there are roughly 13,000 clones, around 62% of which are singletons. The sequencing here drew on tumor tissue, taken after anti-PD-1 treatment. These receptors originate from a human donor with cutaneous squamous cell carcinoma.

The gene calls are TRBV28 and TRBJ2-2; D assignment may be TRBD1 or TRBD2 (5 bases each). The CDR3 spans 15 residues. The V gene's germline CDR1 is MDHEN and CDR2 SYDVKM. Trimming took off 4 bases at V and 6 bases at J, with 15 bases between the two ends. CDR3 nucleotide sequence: TGTGCCAGCAGTTCCCTAGGACTCAGGGCCGGGGAGCTGTTTTTT. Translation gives CASSSLGLRAGELFF. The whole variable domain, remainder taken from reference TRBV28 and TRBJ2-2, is DVKVTQSSRYLVKRTGEKVFLECVQDMDHENMFWYRQDPGLGLRLIYFSYDVKMKEKGDIPEGYSVSREKKERFSLILESASTNQTSMYLCASSSLGLRAGELFFGEGSRLTVL.

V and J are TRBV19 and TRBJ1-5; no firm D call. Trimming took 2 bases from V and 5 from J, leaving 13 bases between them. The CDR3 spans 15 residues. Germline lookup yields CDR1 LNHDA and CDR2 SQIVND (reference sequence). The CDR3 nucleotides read TGTGCCAGTAGTATAAGACGGAGGCCCTATCAGCCCCAGCATTTT. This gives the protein CASSIRRRPYQPQHF.

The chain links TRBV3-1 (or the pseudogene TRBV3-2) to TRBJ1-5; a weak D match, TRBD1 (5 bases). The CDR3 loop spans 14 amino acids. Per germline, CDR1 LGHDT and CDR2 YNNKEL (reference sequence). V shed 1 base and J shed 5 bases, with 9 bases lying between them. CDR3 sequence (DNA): TGTGCCAGCAGCCAAGGACAGCATCATCAGCCCCAGCATTTT. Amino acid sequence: CASSQGQHHQPQHF.

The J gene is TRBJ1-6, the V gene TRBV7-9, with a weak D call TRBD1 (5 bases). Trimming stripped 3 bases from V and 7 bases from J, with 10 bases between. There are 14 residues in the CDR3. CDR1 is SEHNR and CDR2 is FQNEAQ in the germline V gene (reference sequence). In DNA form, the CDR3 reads TGTGCCAGCAGCTTCGGGGGATCCAATTCACCCCTCCACTTT. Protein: CASSFGGSNSPLHF.

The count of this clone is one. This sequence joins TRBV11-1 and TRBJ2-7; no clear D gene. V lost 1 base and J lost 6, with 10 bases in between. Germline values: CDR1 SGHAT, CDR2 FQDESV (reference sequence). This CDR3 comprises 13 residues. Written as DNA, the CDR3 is TGTGCCAGCAGCTTAGACACCGGCTCCGAGCAGTACTTC. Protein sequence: CASSLDTGSEQYF.

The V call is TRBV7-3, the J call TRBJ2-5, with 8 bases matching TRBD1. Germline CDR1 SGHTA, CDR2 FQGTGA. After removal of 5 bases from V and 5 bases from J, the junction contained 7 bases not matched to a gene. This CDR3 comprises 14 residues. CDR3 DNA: TGTGCCAGCAGCCCAGACAGGGGCGGGGAGACCCAGTACTTC. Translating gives CASSPDRGGETQYF.

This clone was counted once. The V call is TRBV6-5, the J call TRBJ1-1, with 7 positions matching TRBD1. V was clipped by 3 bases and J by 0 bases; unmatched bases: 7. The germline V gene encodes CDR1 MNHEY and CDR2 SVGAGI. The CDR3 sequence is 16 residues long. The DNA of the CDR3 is TGTGCCAGCAGTTATCATCACAGGGGTATGAACACTGAAGCTTTCTTT. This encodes CASSYHHRGMNTEAFF.

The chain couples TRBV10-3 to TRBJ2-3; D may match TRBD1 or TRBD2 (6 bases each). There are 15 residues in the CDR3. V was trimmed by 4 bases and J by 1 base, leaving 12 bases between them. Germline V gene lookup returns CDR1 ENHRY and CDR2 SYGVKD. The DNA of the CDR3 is TGTGCCATCAGTGGGAGGGGGAGCGGCACAGATACGCAGTATTTT. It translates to CAISGRGSGTDTQYF.

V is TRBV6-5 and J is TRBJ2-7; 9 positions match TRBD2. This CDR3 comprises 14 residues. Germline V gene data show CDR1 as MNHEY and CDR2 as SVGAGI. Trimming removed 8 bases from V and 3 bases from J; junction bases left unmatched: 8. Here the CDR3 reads CASSPSGTIYEQYF. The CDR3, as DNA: TGTGCCAGCTCCCCTAGCGGGACGATCTACGAGCAGTACTTC.

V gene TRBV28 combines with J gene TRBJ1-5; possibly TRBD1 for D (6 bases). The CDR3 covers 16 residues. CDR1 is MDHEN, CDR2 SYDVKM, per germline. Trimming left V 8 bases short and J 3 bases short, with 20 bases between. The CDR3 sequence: CASHTRRGANNQPQHF. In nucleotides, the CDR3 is TGTGCCAGCCACACCCGTCGGGGGGCAAACAATCAGCCCCAGCATTTT.

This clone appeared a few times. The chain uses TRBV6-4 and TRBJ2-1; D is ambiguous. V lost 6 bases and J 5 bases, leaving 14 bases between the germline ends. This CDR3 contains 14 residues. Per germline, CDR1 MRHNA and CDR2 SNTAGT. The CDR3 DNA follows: TGTGCCAGCAGCTATAGTGATGGGGACAATGAGCAGTTCTTC. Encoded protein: CASSYSDGDNEQFF.

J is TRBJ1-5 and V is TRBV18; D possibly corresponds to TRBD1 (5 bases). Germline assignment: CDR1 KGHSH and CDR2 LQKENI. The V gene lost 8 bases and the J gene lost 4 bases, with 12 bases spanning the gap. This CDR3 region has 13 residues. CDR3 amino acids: CASHRDGNQPQHF. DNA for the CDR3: TGTGCCAGCCACCGGGACGGAAATCAGCCCCAGCATTTT.